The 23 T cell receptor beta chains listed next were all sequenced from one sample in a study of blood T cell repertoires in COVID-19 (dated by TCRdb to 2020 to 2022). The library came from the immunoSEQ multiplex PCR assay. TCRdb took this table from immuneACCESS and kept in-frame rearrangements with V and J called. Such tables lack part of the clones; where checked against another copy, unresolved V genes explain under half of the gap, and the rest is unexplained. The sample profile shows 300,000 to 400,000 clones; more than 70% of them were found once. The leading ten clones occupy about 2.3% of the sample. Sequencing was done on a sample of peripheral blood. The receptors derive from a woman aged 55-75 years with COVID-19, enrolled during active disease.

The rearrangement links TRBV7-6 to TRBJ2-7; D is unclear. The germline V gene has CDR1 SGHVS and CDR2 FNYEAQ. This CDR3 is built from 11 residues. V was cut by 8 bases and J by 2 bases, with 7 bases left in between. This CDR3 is CASGQTYEQYF. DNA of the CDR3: TGTGCCAGCGGGCAGACCTACGAGCAGTACTTC.

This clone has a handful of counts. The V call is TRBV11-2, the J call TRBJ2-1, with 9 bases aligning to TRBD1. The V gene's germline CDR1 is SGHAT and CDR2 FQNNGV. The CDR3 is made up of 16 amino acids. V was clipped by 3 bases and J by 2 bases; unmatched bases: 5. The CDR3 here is CASSFLRTGAYNEQFF. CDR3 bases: TGTGCCAGCAGCTTTTTACGGACAGGGGCCTACAATGAGCAGTTCTTC. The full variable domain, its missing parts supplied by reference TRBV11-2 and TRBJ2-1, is EAGVAQSPRYKIIEKRQSVAFWCNPISGHATLYWYQQILGQGPKLLIQFQNNGVVDDSQLPKDRFSAERLKGVDSTLKIQPAKLEDSAVYLCASSFLRTGAYNEQFFGPGTRLTVL.

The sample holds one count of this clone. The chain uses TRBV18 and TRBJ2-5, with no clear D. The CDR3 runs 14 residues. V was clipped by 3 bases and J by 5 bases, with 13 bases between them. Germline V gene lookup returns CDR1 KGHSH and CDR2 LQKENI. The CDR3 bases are TGTGCCAGCTCACCCTCCTTGACGAGGGAGACCCAGTACTTC. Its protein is CASSPSLTRETQYF.

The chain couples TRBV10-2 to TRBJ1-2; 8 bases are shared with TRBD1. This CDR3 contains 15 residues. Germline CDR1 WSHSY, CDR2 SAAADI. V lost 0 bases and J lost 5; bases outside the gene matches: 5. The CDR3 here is CASSESLDRAYGYTF. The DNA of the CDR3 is TGCGCCAGCAGTGAGTCTTTGGACAGGGCGTATGGCTACACCTTC.

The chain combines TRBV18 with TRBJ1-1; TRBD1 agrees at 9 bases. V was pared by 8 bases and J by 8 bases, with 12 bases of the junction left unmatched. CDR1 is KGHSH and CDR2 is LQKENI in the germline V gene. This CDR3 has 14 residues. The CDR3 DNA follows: TGTGCCAGCGCCGACTCCTACAGGGGGCGGGAAGCTTTCTTT. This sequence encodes CASADSYRGREAFF.

DNA for the CDR3: TGTGCCAGCAGAGTACAGAACTATGGCTACACCTTC. Its translation is CASRVQNYGYTF. The chain links TRBV6-6 to TRBJ1-2; D not resolved. CDR1 is MNHNY, CDR2 SVGAGI, per germline (reference sequence). The germline V and J ends were trimmed by 6 bases and 2 bases, with 7 bases remaining between them. The CDR3 totals 12 residues.

The CDR3 nucleotides read TGTGCCAGCAGCTTGGAGACAGGGCGCTATGGCTACACCTTC. Translated: CASSLETGRYGYTF. The chain joins TRBV5-6 to TRBJ1-2, with 7 bases lining up with TRBD1. Germline V gene sequence: CDR1 SGHDT, CDR2 YYEEEE. V was clipped by 0 bases and J by 4 bases; unmatched bases: 3. The CDR3 extends over 14 amino acids.

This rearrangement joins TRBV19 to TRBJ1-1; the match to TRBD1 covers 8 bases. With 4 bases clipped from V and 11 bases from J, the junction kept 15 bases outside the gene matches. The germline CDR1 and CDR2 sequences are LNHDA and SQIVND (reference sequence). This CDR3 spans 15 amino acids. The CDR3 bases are TGTGCCAGTAGTAGTCCGACAGGGGTGCCTCCGGGGGCTTTCTTT. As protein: CASSSPTGVPPGAFF.

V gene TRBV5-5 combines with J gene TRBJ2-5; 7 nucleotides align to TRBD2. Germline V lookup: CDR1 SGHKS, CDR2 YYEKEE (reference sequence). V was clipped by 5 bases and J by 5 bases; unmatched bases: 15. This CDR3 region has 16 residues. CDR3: CASSPKGSWEGETQYF. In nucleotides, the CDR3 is TGTGCCAGCAGTCCGAAGGGATCCTGGGAGGGGGAGACCCAGTACTTC.

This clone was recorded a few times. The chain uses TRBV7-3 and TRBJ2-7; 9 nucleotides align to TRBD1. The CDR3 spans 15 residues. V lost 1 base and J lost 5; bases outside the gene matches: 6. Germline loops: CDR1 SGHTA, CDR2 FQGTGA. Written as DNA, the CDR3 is TGTGCCAGCAGCTTAAGGGGGGACAGGGCGGACGAGCAGTACTTC. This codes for CASSLRGDRADEQYF.

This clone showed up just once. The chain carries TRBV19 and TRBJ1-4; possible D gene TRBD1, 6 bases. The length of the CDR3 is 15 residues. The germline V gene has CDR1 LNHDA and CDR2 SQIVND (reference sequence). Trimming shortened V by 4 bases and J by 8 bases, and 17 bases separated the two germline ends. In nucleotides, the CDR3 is TGTGCCAGTAGTACCCTGGACAGACGTGGGGAAAAACTGTTTTTT. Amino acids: CASSTLDRRGEKLFF.

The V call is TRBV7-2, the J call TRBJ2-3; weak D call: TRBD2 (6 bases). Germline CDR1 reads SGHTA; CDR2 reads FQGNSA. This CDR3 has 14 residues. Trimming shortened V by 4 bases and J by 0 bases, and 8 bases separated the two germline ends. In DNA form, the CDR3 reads TGTGCCAGCAGCTCAGGGACTAGCACAGATACGCAGTATTTT. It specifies CASSSGTSTDTQYF.

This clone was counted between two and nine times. In DNA, the CDR3 is TGTGCCAGCAGCTTGGGAGCCCACTATGGCTACACCTTC. Protein: CASSLGAHYGYTF. The J gene is TRBJ1-2, the V gene TRBV5-6; no reliable D call. CDR1 SGHDT and CDR2 YYEEEE come from the germline V gene. The germline V and J ends were trimmed by 0 bases and 3 bases, with 6 bases remaining between them. The CDR3 contains 13 residues.

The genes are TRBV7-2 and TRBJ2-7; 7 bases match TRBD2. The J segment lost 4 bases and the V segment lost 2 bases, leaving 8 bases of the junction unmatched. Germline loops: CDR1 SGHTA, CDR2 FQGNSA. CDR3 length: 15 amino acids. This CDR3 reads CASSLMSGAPYEQYF. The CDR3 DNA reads TGTGCCAGCAGCTTAATGAGCGGGGCACCTTACGAGCAGTACTTC.

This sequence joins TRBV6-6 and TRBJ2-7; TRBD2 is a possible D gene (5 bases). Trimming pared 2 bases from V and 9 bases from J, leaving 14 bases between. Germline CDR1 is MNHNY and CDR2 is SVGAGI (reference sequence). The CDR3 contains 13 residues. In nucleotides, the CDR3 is TGTGCCAGCAGTTACGTCGCTAGCACCTCGCAGTACTTC. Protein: CASSYVASTSQYF.

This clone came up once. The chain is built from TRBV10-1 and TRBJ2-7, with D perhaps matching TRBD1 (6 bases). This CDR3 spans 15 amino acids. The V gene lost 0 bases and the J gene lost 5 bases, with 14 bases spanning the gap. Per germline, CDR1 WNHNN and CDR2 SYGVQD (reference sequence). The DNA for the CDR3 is TGCGCCAGCAGTGAGTCGTGGACAGAGACCCACGAGCAGTACTTC. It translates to CASSESWTETHEQYF.

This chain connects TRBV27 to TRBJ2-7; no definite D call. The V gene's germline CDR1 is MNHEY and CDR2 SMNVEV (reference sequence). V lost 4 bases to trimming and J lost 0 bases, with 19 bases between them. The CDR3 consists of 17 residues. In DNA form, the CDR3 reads TGTGCCAGCAGTTCGGTCAGAGGAAGGTCAAACTCCTACGAGCAGTACTTC. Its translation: CASSSVRGRSNSYEQYF.

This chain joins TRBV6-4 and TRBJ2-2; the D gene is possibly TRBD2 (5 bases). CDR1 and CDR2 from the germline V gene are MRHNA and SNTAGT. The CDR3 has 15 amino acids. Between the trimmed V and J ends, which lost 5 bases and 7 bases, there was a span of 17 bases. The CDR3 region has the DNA TGTGCCAGCAGTCAGACTAACCCCTATATCGGGGAGCTGTTTTTT. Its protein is CASSQTNPYIGELFF.

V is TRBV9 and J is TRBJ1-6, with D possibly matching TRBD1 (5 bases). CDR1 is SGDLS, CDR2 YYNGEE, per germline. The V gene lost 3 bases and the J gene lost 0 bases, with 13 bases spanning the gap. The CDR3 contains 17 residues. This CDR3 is CASSASGSSSYNSPLHF. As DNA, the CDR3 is TGTGCCAGCAGCGCGTCAGGGTCTAGCTCCTATAATTCACCCCTCCACTTT.

Here the CDR3 reads CASSPQREGTAQPQHF. The DNA for the CDR3 is TGTGCCAGCAGCCCCCAGAGGGAGGGTACCGCTCAGCCCCAGCATTTT. J is TRBJ1-5 and V is TRBV3-1 (or the pseudogene TRBV3-2); D gene uncertain. The germline V gene has CDR1 LGHDT and CDR2 YNNKEL (reference sequence). The length of the CDR3 is 16 residues. Trimming took off 4 bases at V and 6 bases at J, with 19 bases between the two ends.

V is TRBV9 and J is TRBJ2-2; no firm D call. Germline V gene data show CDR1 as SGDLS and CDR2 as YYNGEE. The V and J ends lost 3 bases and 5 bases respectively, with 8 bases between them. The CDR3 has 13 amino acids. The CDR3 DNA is TGTGCCAGCAGCGCTATCGTAACCGGGGAGCTGTTTTTT. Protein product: CASSAIVTGELFF.

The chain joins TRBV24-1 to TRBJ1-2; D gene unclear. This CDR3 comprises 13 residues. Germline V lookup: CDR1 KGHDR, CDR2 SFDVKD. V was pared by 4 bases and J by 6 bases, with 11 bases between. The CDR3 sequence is CATSDYRGNGYTF. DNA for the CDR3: TGTGCCACCAGTGACTACAGAGGGAATGGCTACACCTTC.

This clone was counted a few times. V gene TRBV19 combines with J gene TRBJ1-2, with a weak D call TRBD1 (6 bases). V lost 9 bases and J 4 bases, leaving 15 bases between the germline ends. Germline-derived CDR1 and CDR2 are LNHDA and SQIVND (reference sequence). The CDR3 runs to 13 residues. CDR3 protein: CASASTDSYGYTF. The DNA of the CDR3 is TGTGCCAGCGCCTCTACGGACAGCTATGGCTACACCTTC.